Listed below are T cell receptor beta chains from one sample, sequenced in a study of cytomegalovirus exposure and HLA in healthy donors. Libraries were prepared by immunoSEQ multiplex PCR; TCRdb keeps only in-frame clonotypes and omits some of them. This sample has about 95,000 clones; approximately 80% occur once, and the top ten carry 5% to 5.5%. Sequencing was carried out using PBMCs. The receptors here all came from a man aged 25-40 years in good health and CMV-seropositive. Both conserved end residues are part of each CDR3.

j_gene | v_gene | CDR3aa
TRBJ2-5 | TRBV9 | CASSPAGGVRQETQYF
TRBJ2-1 | TRBV6-5 | CASSYRGISNEQFF
TRBJ2-2 | TRBV16 | CASSQTANTGELFF
TRBJ2-5 | TRBV10-2 | CASSGQGVQGETQYF
TRBJ1-1 | TRBV11-2 | CASRSTGGGLSRAFF
TRBJ1-4 | TRBV5-5 | CASRQLATGMNEKLFF
TRBJ2-7 | TRBV5-1 | CASSLQKSSYEQYF
TRBJ1-2 | TRBV5-6 | CASSFLDRLNYGYTF
TRBJ1-2 | TRBV5-1 | CASGDRVVDGYTF
TRBJ1-2 | TRBV5-1 | CASSTDQGGYGYTF
TRBJ2-6 | TRBV2 | CASQRREAGANVLTF
TRBJ2-1 | TRBV29-1 | CSVRPPYNEQFF
TRBJ1-2 | TRBV7-9 | CASSARQGVIGGYTF
TRBJ2-5 | TRBV7-2 | CASGAGDRGTQYF
TRBJ2-3 | TRBV5-6 | CASSEGTESGPLTDTQYF
TRBJ2-3 | TRBV5-1 | CASSSQTSGGADTQYF
TRBJ2-3 | TRBV5-6 | CASSLRVDTQYF
TRBJ1-2 | TRBV6-5 | CASSFGTGGGYTF
TRBJ1-4 | TRBV7-9 | CASSLGHRDRNEKLFF
TRBJ2-1 | TRBV19 | CASSTTTDRVLDNEQFF
TRBJ1-2 | TRBV2 | CASRETGGAYYGYTF
TRBJ2-1 | TRBV5-1 | CASSRTSRNEQFF
TRBJ2-2 | TRBV29-1 | CSARTGGTGELFF
TRBJ1-4 | TRBV28 | CASSRDRVGLGKLFF
TRBJ2-3 | TRBV7-2 | CASSLGGVSGVDTQYF
TRBJ2-6 | TRBV9 | CASSPPGSGANVLTF
TRBJ2-1 | TRBV18 | CASSPTGSSYNEQFF
TRBJ2-5 | TRBV7-9 | CATDGAPKTQYF
TRBJ1-1 | TRBV7-2 | CASSLDGATPEAFF
TRBJ1-1 | TRBV29-1 | CSVEEGPVEAFF
TRBJ2-6 | TRBV2 | CASNVQGAGANVLTF
TRBJ2-3 | TRBV29-1 | CSGRQGPSDTQYF
TRBJ1-1 | TRBV5-1 | CASSAPGTDTEAFF
TRBJ2-7 | TRBV5-4 | CASSQDRGGGYEQYF
TRBJ1-5 | TRBV2 | CASRLGPANQPQHF
TRBJ2-1 | TRBV4-1 | CASSHYGLGYNEQFF
TRBJ1-1 | TRBV27 | CASSLWSGKLMNTEAFF
TRBJ1-1 | TRBV7-2 | CASSLVGDRATEAFF
TRBJ1-5 | TRBV21-1 | CASSNQTVTYSNQPQHF
TRBJ2-3 | TRBV6-1 | CASSGTRGQSSTDTQYF
TRBJ1-1 | TRBV18 | CASSPVSGFNTEAFF
TRBJ1-2 | TRBV6-5 | CASSRTGRNYGYTF
TRBJ1-1 | TRBV6-4 | CASSATGNTEAFF
TRBJ1-4 | TRBV7-9 | CASSPPGQNEKLFF
TRBJ1-6 | TRBV6-5 | CASRPGQGVSPLHF
TRBJ1-1 | TRBV18 | CASSPPGVNTEAFF
TRBJ2-1 | TRBV6-5 | CASSGQGDEQFF
TRBJ2-3 | TRBV7-9 | CASSLPGQGVDTQYF
TRBJ1-3 | TRBV5-6 | CAGQGASQGNTIYF
TRBJ1-3 | TRBV2 | CASSEKPGSGNTIYF